The 24 T cell receptor beta chains given below trace back to one sample, sequenced in a study of regulatory T cells. Overall study findings and caveats: Hydrophobic residues at CDR3 positions 6 and 7 were enriched in conventional CD4+ T cells of CD3G-deficient patients.

The PCR used 52 TRBV and 13 TRBJ primers. Profiling relied on immunoSEQ multiplex PCR, and the TCRdb table lists in-frame clones only, not all of them. This sample carries over 25,000 clones, over 85% of them seen once, and the ten largest clones take over 0.85%. The antigens of these receptors remain unknown. Sequencing was done on a sample of conventional CD4+ T cells sorted from blood. The receptors were gathered from a child aged 2 to 10 with CD3G deficiency.

This sequence joins TRBV28 and TRBJ2-6; either TRBD1 or TRBD2 may supply D (5 bases each). This CDR3 has 16 residues. V was shortened by 5 bases and J by 1 base, with 12 bases between the two germline ends. Germline CDR1 and CDR2: MDHEN and SYDVKM. CDR3 bases: TGTGCCAGCAGTGCCGGGGCCCTGTCTGGGGCCAACGTCCTGACTTTC. Its translation: CASSAGALSGANVLTF.

This chain connects TRBV28 to TRBJ1-5, with 9 bases lining up with TRBD1. The germline gives CDR1 MDHEN, CDR2 SYDVKM. CDR3 size: 16 residues. Trimming took 2 bases from V and 0 from J; bases not matched to a gene: 2. The CDR3 protein is CASSLRTGDSNQPQHF. The DNA of the CDR3 is TGTGCCAGCAGTTTAAGGACAGGGGATAGCAATCAGCCCCAGCATTTT.

The chain links TRBV7-9 to TRBJ2-5; the D is unclear. This CDR3 is built from 14 residues. Germline V gene lookup returns CDR1 SEHNR and CDR2 FQNEAQ (reference sequence). Deletions cut 4 bases from V and 8 bases from J, with 17 bases between. The CDR3 protein is CASSSSGATKTQYF. CDR3 DNA sequence: TGTGCCAGCAGCTCCTCCGGAGCGACCAAAACCCAGTACTTC. Filled out from reference TRBV7-9 and TRBJ2-5, the complete variable domain reads DTGVSQNPRHKITKRGQNVTFRCDPISEHNRLYWYRQTLGQGPEFLTYFQNEAQLEKSRLLSDRFSAERPKGSFSTLEIQRTEQGDSAMYLCASSSSGATKTQYFGPGTRLLVL.

CDR3 bases: TGTGCCAGCAGCTTCTACGGGTACAATGAGCAGTTCTTC. Its protein is CASSFYGYNEQFF. The chain couples TRBV7-9 to TRBJ2-1; D not certain. Germline V gene data show CDR1 as SEHNR and CDR2 as FQNEAQ (reference sequence). V lost 3 bases and J lost 4, with 7 bases in between. CDR3 length: 13 residues. Full variable domain (missing parts from reference TRBV7-9 and TRBJ2-1): DTGVSQNPRHKITKRGQNVTFRCDPISEHNRLYWYRQTLGQGPEFLTYFQNEAQLEKSRLLSDRFSAERPKGSFSTLEIQRTEQGDSAMYLCASSFYGYNEQFFGPGTRLTVL.

A few counts support this clone. V is TRBV6-1 and J is TRBJ2-7; TRBD1 aligns across 7 bases. The germline gives CDR1 MNHNS, CDR2 SASEGT. The CDR3 runs 15 residues. V dropped 3 bases and J dropped 5; count of bases not matched to a gene: 10. This CDR3 is CASSEALTGNHEQYF. As DNA, the CDR3 is TGTGCCAGCAGTGAGGCACTGACAGGGAACCACGAGCAGTACTTC.

The CDR3, as DNA: TGTGCCAGCAGCAATGGCTACCTCACTCCAGATACGCAGTATTTT. It is translated as CASSNGYLTPDTQYF. V gene TRBV21-1 combines with J gene TRBJ2-3. TRBV21-1 is a listed pseudogene. The CDR3 loop spans 15 amino acids.

The chain employs TRBV18 and TRBJ2-7; no clear D. The CDR3 runs to 12 residues. V was clipped by 2 bases and J by 7 bases, with 9 bases between them. Looked up from germline, CDR1 is KGHSH and CDR2 is LQKENI. The CDR3 sequence is CASSPGGREQYF. In nucleotides, the CDR3 is TGTGCCAGCTCACCAGGTGGTCGTGAGCAGTACTTC.

This chain joins TRBV5-1 and TRBJ2-1; D call uncertain. This CDR3 is built from 12 residues. Trimming took 3 bases from V and 8 from J, leaving 9 bases between them. From germline, CDR1 is SGHRS and CDR2 YFSETQ. The CDR3 nucleotides are TGCGCCAGCAGCTCCACGTTGGATGAGCAGTTCTTC. Amino acid sequence: CASSSTLDEQFF.

This clone occurred once. The chain employs TRBV10-3 and TRBJ2-5; 7 bases are a match to TRBD2. The V gene end was trimmed by 4 bases and the J gene end by 5 bases; junction bases not matched to a gene: 7. From germline, CDR1 is ENHRY and CDR2 SYGVKD. CDR3 length: 14 residues. The CDR3 nucleotides read TGTGCCATCAGTGTCGGTAATAGCGGGGAGACCCAGTACTTC. This translates into CAISVGNSGETQYF.

The rearrangement links TRBV6-6 to TRBJ2-7; 10 bases match TRBD1. CDR3 length: 13 amino acids. Germline CDR1 MNHNY, CDR2 SVGAGI (reference sequence). The ends lost 6 bases at V and 8 bases at J; junction bases unmatched: 7. The CDR3 DNA reads TGTGCCAGCAGCCAGGGGGGACAGGGGAAGCAGTACTTC. It specifies CASSQGGQGKQYF.

This sequence joins TRBV5-1 and TRBJ2-7, with 9 bases fitting TRBD1. The CDR3 extends over 15 amino acids. The germline V gene has CDR1 SGHRS and CDR2 YFSETQ. V trimming: 4 bases; J trimming: 3 bases; junction bases outside the gene matches: 8. CDR3: CASSRADRGNYEQYF. The CDR3 bases are TGCGCCAGCAGCCGGGCGGACAGGGGTAACTACGAGCAGTACTTC.

Notes on this clone: Within the sample, other DNA sequences also encode this same CDR3. The gene calls are TRBV6-1 and TRBJ1-5; D is unresolved. Germline V gives CDR1 MNHNS, CDR2 SASEGT. V lost 0 bases and J lost 6, with 3 bases in between. This CDR3 contains 12 residues. The CDR3 reads CASSEAGQPQHF. In nucleotides, the CDR3 is TGTGCCAGCAGTGAAGCTGGTCAGCCCCAGCATTTT.

The rearrangement joins TRBV12-2 to TRBJ1-5; TRBD1 reflects the table's D call only, with no check against the DNA. TRBV12-2 is reported as a pseudogene. This CDR3 region has 18 residues. The CDR3 region is CASRLVPVDRIDNQPQHF. For the CDR3, the DNA is TGTGCAAGTCGCTTAGTACCAGTGGACAGGATAGACAATCAGCCCCAGCATTTT.

This chain joins TRBV7-9 and TRBJ2-7; 10 bases map to TRBD2. This CDR3 has 14 amino acids. The V and J ends lost 4 bases and 2 bases, in that order; junction bases with no gene match: 2. CDR1 and CDR2 (germline): SEHNR, FQNEAQ (reference sequence). The CDR3 reads CASSSSGSPYEQYF. Written as DNA, the CDR3 is TGTGCCAGCAGCTCTAGCGGGAGCCCCTACGAGCAGTACTTC.

This chain joins TRBV6-1 and TRBJ2-5; D gene ambiguous. Trimming removed 2 bases from V and 2 bases from J, with 9 bases in between. The V gene's germline CDR1 is MNHNS and CDR2 SASEGT. This CDR3 is 14 amino acids long. The CDR3 protein is CASSETGKQETQYF. The CDR3 coding sequence is TGTGCCAGCAGTGAAACGGGCAAACAAGAGACCCAGTACTTC.

The chain employs TRBV28 and TRBJ1-2; 7 nucleotides line up with TRBD1. Germline V gene data show CDR1 as MDHEN and CDR2 as SYDVKM. The length of the CDR3 is 14 residues. With 2 bases clipped from V and 0 bases from J, the junction kept 0 bases outside the gene matches. This CDR3 reads CASSLQGANYGYTF. Here the CDR3 DNA reads TGTGCCAGCAGTTTACAGGGGGCTAACTATGGCTACACCTTC.

In this sample, this clone turned up once. Other nucleotide sequences from this sample produce the same CDR3. This chain joins TRBV7-9 and TRBJ2-5; D gene ambiguous. Germline-derived CDR1 and CDR2 are SEHNR and FQNEAQ (reference sequence). This CDR3 contains 12 residues. V dropped 0 bases and J dropped 4 bases, with 3 bases sitting between them. In nucleotides, the CDR3 is TGTGCCAGCAGCTTAGCAGGAGAGACCCAGTACTTC. Translating gives CASSLAGETQYF.

The rearrangement joins TRBV18 to TRBJ2-7; perhaps TRBD1 as D (6 bases). The V gene's germline CDR1 is KGHSH and CDR2 LQKENI. The CDR3 sequence is 13 residues long. Trimming stripped 3 bases from V and 5 bases from J, with 11 bases between. CDR3 DNA: TGTGCCAGCTCACCCAGTCAGGGGAACGAGCAGTACTTC. Translating gives CASSPSQGNEQYF.

The genes are TRBV11-2 and TRBJ2-2; D not resolved. Per the germline V gene, CDR1 is SGHAT and CDR2 is FQNNGV. CDR3 length equals 14 residues. V lost 5 bases and J 7 bases, leaving 14 bases between the germline ends. The CDR3 reads CASSGPWAVGELFF. The CDR3 nucleotides are TGTGCCAGCAGCGGCCCCTGGGCGGTCGGGGAGCTGTTTTTT.

The chain has TRBV18 and TRBJ2-3; D possibly corresponds to TRBD1 (5 bases). The V gene's germline CDR1 is KGHSH and CDR2 LQKENI. Trimming left V 3 bases short and J 10 bases short, with 14 bases between. CDR3 size: 13 residues. CDR3 protein: CASSPLRQSPQYF. The CDR3 bases are TGTGCCAGCTCACCCTTGCGACAGTCACCGCAGTATTTT.

To note about this clone: Other DNA sequences in the sample encode the same CDR3. This chain uses TRBV18 with TRBJ2-7; 10 nucleotides agree with TRBD2. V lost 1 base and J lost 12; bases outside the gene matches: 6. The germline CDR1 and CDR2 sequences are KGHSH and LQKENI. The length of the CDR3 is 13 residues. The DNA for the CDR3 is TGTGCCAGCTCACCACTAGCGGGAGGTCGAGGGTACTTC. Amino acid sequence: CASSPLAGGRGYF.

The chain links TRBV6-6 to TRBJ1-2; D not certain. The CDR3 is 10 residues long. Trimming took 6 bases from V and 10 from J, leaving 9 bases between them. Germline lookup yields CDR1 MNHNY and CDR2 SVGAGI (reference sequence). CDR3 sequence (DNA): TGTGCCAGCAGACACGAAGTCTACACCTTC. This encodes CASRHEVYTF.

This chain uses TRBV5-1 with TRBJ2-3, with D possibly being TRBD1 (6 bases). V was clipped by 4 bases and J by 7 bases, with 19 bases between them. The CDR3 is 15 amino acids. Germline loops: CDR1 SGHRS, CDR2 YFSETQ. The CDR3 protein is CASSPGAVTLHTQYF. The CDR3 DNA follows: TGCGCCAGCAGCCCAGGGGCCGTCACCCTGCATACGCAGTATTTT.

The V and J genes are TRBV28 and TRBJ1-2; D is possibly TRBD1 (5 bases). This CDR3 comprises 15 residues. With 3 bases removed from V and 3 bases from J, the gap between germline ends came to 14 bases. From germline, CDR1 is MDHEN and CDR2 SYDVKM. The CDR3 reads CASSLAGRPDYGYTF. In DNA form, the CDR3 reads TGTGCCAGCAGTTTGGCAGGGAGGCCCGACTATGGCTACACCTTC.